Shown below are 26 T cell receptor beta chains from a single sample sequenced in a study of shared clonotypes between healthy human individuals. Assay: immunoSEQ multiplex PCR; the TCRdb copy retains only in-frame clones and omits some. Of under 1,100,000 clones listed, 65% to 80% are singletons. Sample: memory CD4+ T cells sorted from blood. Sample subset: CD45RA-negative fraction. These receptors originate from a man in his late teens or twenties in good health.

CDR3 nucleotide sequence: TGTGCCAGCAGCTTAGACTATTTCGGCACAGATACGCAGTATTTT. Its protein product is CASSLDYFGTDTQYF. The chain joins TRBV7-9 to TRBJ2-3; D is undetermined. The CDR3 is 15 amino acids. Germline V lookup: CDR1 SEHNR, CDR2 FQNEAQ (reference sequence). Trimming removed 1 base at V and 1 base at J, with 9 bases between.

This clone was counted only a few times. This sequence joins TRBV29-1 and TRBJ1-1, with no clear D. V lost 1 base to trimming and J lost 2 bases, with 14 bases between them. In germline, CDR1 is SQVTM, CDR2 ANQGSEA. This CDR3 is built from 15 residues. The CDR3 sequence is CSVEGVNTTNTEAFF. CDR3 in DNA: TGCAGCGTTGAAGGGGTGAACACCACAAACACTGAAGCTTTCTTT. Full variable domain (outside the CDR3, taken from reference TRBV29-1 and TRBJ1-1): SAVISQKPSRDICQRGTSLTIQCQVDSQVTMMFWYRQQPGQSLTLIATANQGSEATYESGFVIDKFPISRPNLTFSTLTVSNMSPEDSSIYLCSVEGVNTTNTEAFFGQGTRLTVV.

V and J are TRBV10-2 and TRBJ1-1; 8 positions agree with TRBD1. Germline-derived CDR1 and CDR2 are WSHSY and SAAADI. The CDR3 sequence is 13 residues long. With 8 bases clipped from V and 5 bases from J, the junction kept 7 bases outside the gene matches. The CDR3: CASHPYRGTEAFF. CDR3 nucleotides: TGCGCCAGCCATCCCTACAGGGGGACTGAAGCTTTCTTT.

V usage is TRBV2 and J usage is TRBJ1-5; D possibly corresponds to TRBD1 (5 bases). Trimming pared 10 bases from V and 3 bases from J, leaving 10 bases between. Germline loops: CDR1 SNHLY, CDR2 FYNNEI. The CDR3 has 12 amino acids. The chain's CDR3 is CATQVPNQPQHF. The CDR3 DNA follows: TGTGCCACACAGGTTCCCAATCAGCCCCAGCATTTT.

This clone was counted only a few times. The chain carries TRBV6-5 and TRBJ2-7, with no clear D. The CDR3 sequence is 11 residues long. The V end was cut by 7 bases, the J end by 7 bases, with 11 bases between. From germline, CDR1 is MNHEY and CDR2 SVGAGI. The CDR3 is CASTNLREQYF. CDR3 nucleotides: TGTGCCAGCACCAACCTTCGAGAGCAGTACTTC.

The rearrangement uses TRBV5-1 and TRBJ1-1, with D uncertain. V gave up 0 bases and J gave up 6 bases, with 15 bases separating them. The germline gives CDR1 SGHRS, CDR2 YFSETQ. The CDR3 runs 15 residues. The CDR3 protein is CASSLDGQVRAEAFF. The CDR3 DNA is TGCGCCAGCAGCTTGGACGGGCAAGTGAGGGCTGAAGCTTTCTTT.

The V and J genes are TRBV18 and TRBJ2-3, with a tentative D call TRBD1 (5 bases). Germline V lookup: CDR1 KGHSH, CDR2 LQKENI. The CDR3 consists of 15 residues. The V end was cut by 5 bases, the J end by 0 bases, with 12 bases between. The CDR3 DNA is TGTGCCAGCTCATCACAGGACCCTAGCACAGATACGCAGTATTTT. Its translation: CASSSQDPSTDTQYF.

This rearrangement joins TRBV5-4 to TRBJ1-4, with 9 positions matching TRBD1. V was pared by 4 bases and J by 8 bases, with 6 bases of the junction left unmatched. Germline CDR1 SGHNT, CDR2 YYREEE (reference sequence). The CDR3 is 14 residues long. The CDR3 DNA follows: TGTGCCAGCAGCCCCGGACAGGGGAGGGAAAAACTGTTTTTT. Amino acid sequence: CASSPGQGREKLFF.

V is TRBV5-5 and J is TRBJ2-7; D might be TRBD1 (6 bases). The V end was cut by 2 bases, the J end by 2 bases, with 23 bases between. CDR1 is SGHKS and CDR2 is YYEKEE in the germline V gene (reference sequence). The CDR3 contains 18 residues. The CDR3 reads CASSFTSDRPGPTYEQYF. Written as DNA, the CDR3 is TGTGCCAGCAGCTTTACCTCCGACAGGCCCGGGCCTACCTACGAGCAGTACTTC.

This chain uses TRBV5-4 with TRBJ1-2; D unclear. Germline V lookup: CDR1 SGHNT, CDR2 YYREEE (reference sequence). V dropped 4 bases and J dropped 0 bases, with 7 bases sitting between them. The CDR3 runs to 13 residues. The CDR3 sequence: CASSGPANYGYTF. CDR3 sequence (DNA): TGTGCCAGCAGCGGGCCGGCTAACTATGGCTACACCTTC.

The rearrangement uses TRBV2 and TRBJ1-1; D ambiguous. This CDR3 is built from 15 residues. V dropped 2 bases and J dropped 4 bases, with 14 bases sitting between them. The germline V gene has CDR1 SNHLY and CDR2 FYNNEI. CDR3 region: CASSEPFSWGTEAFF. CDR3 in DNA: TGTGCCAGCAGTGAACCTTTTTCATGGGGCACTGAAGCTTTCTTT.

V usage is TRBV9 and J usage is TRBJ2-1, with 8 bases identical to TRBD2. The length of the CDR3 is 15 residues. Germline V lookup: CDR1 SGDLS, CDR2 YYNGEE. The trim removed 3 bases at V and 8 bases at J, leaving 10 bases unmatched. The CDR3 region is CASSAGTSLTHEQFF. The CDR3 DNA reads TGTGCCAGCAGCGCCGGGACTAGTCTCACCCATGAGCAGTTCTTC.

In its sample, this clone was seen a few times. The genes are TRBV18 and TRBJ1-6; D is uncertain. V shed 6 bases and J shed 7 bases, with 10 bases lying between them. This CDR3 region has 13 residues. The V gene's germline CDR1 is KGHSH and CDR2 LQKENI. This chain's CDR3 is CASSEKLNSPLHF. CDR3 DNA sequence: TGTGCCAGCTCCGAAAAACTGAATTCACCCCTCCACTTT. Together with reference TRBV18 and TRBJ1-6, the CDR3 gives the full variable domain: NAGVMQNPRHLVRRRGQEARLRCSPMKGHSHVYWYRQLPEEGLKFMVYLQKENIIDESGMPKERFSAEFPKEGPSILRIQQVVRGDSAAYFCASSEKLNSPLHFGNGTRLTVT.

Of note for this clone: Other DNA sequences in the same sample also yield this CDR3. The rearrangement uses TRBV11-3 and TRBJ2-7; D call uncertain. The germline V and J ends were trimmed by 3 bases and 0 bases, with 6 bases remaining between them. This CDR3 is built from 13 residues. CDR1 is SGHNT, CDR2 YENEEA, per germline. For the CDR3, the DNA is TGTGCCAGCAGCTTTTCCAGCTCCTACGAGCAGTACTTC. This gives the protein CASSFSSSYEQYF.

This clone was picked up one time. J is TRBJ2-7 and V is TRBV7-2; D remains unclear. In germline, CDR1 is SGHTA, CDR2 FQGNSA. The V and J ends lost 1 base and 9 bases respectively, with 10 bases between them. The CDR3 covers 12 residues. The CDR3: CASSLDLARQYF. As DNA, the CDR3 is TGTGCCAGCAGCTTAGACCTGGCCCGGCAGTACTTC.

The CDR3 protein is CASSESTFSQETQYF. Written as DNA, the CDR3 is TGTGCCAGCAGTGAGTCGACGTTTTCCCAAGAGACCCAGTACTTC. This sequence joins TRBV6-1 and TRBJ2-5; D is uncertain. Trimming left V 3 bases short and J 1 base short, with 12 bases between. Germline assignment: CDR1 MNHNS and CDR2 SASEGT. The CDR3 extends over 15 amino acids.

As for this clone: This sample also contains other DNA sequences that code for the same CDR3. The chain recombines TRBV5-1 with TRBJ2-2, with 7 bases identical to TRBD1. The CDR3 loop spans 14 amino acids. Germline CDR1 reads SGHRS; CDR2 reads YFSETQ. Unmatched junction bases numbered 5, after V lost 4 bases and J lost 5 bases. CDR3 DNA: TGCGCCAGCAGCCCCAGGACAGGAACCGGGGAGCTGTTTTTT. This translates into CASSPRTGTGELFF.

The chain carries TRBV10-3 and TRBJ1-3; tentative D call: TRBD1 (5 bases). Trimming removed 5 bases at V and 0 bases at J, with 14 bases between. CDR1 ENHRY and CDR2 SYGVKD come from the germline V gene. The CDR3 sequence is 16 residues long. The CDR3 is CAISYDRVSSGNTIYF. CDR3 coding DNA: TGTGCCATCAGTTACGACAGAGTGAGCTCTGGAAACACCATATATTTT.

This chain connects TRBV28 to TRBJ1-2; the D is unclear. There are 11 residues in the CDR3. From germline, CDR1 is MDHEN and CDR2 SYDVKM. V lost 6 bases and J 7 bases, leaving 9 bases between the germline ends. In nucleotides, the CDR3 is TGTGCCAGCAGCACCCTCCGTGGCTACACCTTC. Protein product: CASSTLRGYTF.

A few counts support this clone. V is TRBV10-3 and J is TRBJ1-1, with 9 bases that match TRBD1. The CDR3 is made up of 14 amino acids. Germline loops: CDR1 ENHRY, CDR2 SYGVKD. Unmatched junction bases numbered 4, after V lost 4 bases and J lost 4 bases. Written as DNA, the CDR3 is TGTGCCATCAGTGCGGGACAGGGTAGCACTGAAGCTTTCTTT. Translation: CAISAGQGSTEAFF.

This clone showed up many times. Additional DNA sequences in this sample encode the identical CDR3. This chain uses TRBV10-3 with TRBJ1-1, with a possible D match to TRBD1 (5 bases). Germline V CDR1 and CDR2: ENHRY, SYGVKD. Deletions cut 2 bases from V and 4 bases from J, with 5 bases between. The CDR3 loop spans 12 amino acids. CDR3 in DNA: TGTGCCATCAGTGAGGGGGCCACTGAAGCTTTCTTT. Protein sequence: CAISEGATEAFF.

The CDR3, as DNA: TGCGCCAGCAGCACGACAGGGGAGCCCTACAATGAGCAGTTCTTC. Its translation is CASSTTGEPYNEQFF. The rearrangement joins TRBV5-1 to TRBJ2-1; 8 bases are shared with TRBD1. The germline V gene encodes CDR1 SGHRS and CDR2 YFSETQ. This CDR3 comprises 15 residues. J was trimmed by 2 bases and V by 4 bases; bases with no gene match: 5.

The chain recombines TRBV19 with TRBJ2-1; 10 bases align to TRBD2. V lost 9 bases to trimming and J lost 3 bases; unmatched junction nucleotides: 5. The CDR3 is made up of 14 amino acids. Germline CDR1 LNHDA, CDR2 SQIVND (reference sequence). CDR3 in DNA: TGTGCCAGAGCAACTAGCGGGGTCTACAATGAGCAGTTCTTC. Translated, it gives CARATSGVYNEQFF. The full variable domain, in which reference TRBV19 and TRBJ2-1 provide the parts outside the CDR3, is DGGITQSPKYLFRKEGQNVTLSCEQNLNHDAMYWYRQDPGQGLRLIYYSQIVNDFQKGDIAEGYSVSREKKESFPLTVTSAQKNPTAFYLCARATSGVYNEQFFGPGTRLTVL.

The V and J genes are TRBV2 and TRBJ2-6; 9 bases agree with TRBD1. Trimming cost V 8 bases and J 2 bases; bases outside gene matches: 7. Per the germline V gene, CDR1 is SNHLY and CDR2 is FYNNEI. The CDR3 has 16 amino acids. The CDR3 here is CASVRDREAGANVLTF. In DNA, the CDR3 is TGTGCCAGCGTACGGGACAGGGAAGCTGGGGCCAACGTCCTGACTTTC.

The rearrangement links TRBV10-3 to TRBJ1-2; D possibly corresponds to TRBD1 (5 bases). V lost 0 bases, J lost 4 bases, and 9 bases lay in between. This CDR3 has 14 amino acids. CDR1 ENHRY and CDR2 SYGVKD come from the germline V gene. CDR3 DNA: TGTGCCATCAGTGAGTCGAAGAGGGGCTATGGCTACACCTTC. This codes for CAISESKRGYGYTF.

This chain links TRBV11-2 with TRBJ1-1; D call uncertain. Trimming took 3 bases from V and 1 from J, leaving 9 bases between them. Germline values: CDR1 SGHAT, CDR2 FQNNGV. This CDR3 spans 14 amino acids. This chain's CDR3 is CASSFLQSNTEAFF. The CDR3 DNA follows: TGTGCCAGCAGCTTTCTACAATCGAACACTGAAGCTTTCTTT. The full variable domain, with the rest looked up from reference TRBV11-2 and TRBJ1-1, is EAGVAQSPRYKIIEKRQSVAFWCNPISGHATLYWYQQILGQGPKLLIQFQNNGVVDDSQLPKDRFSAERLKGVDSTLKIQPAKLEDSAVYLCASSFLQSNTEAFFGQGTRLTVV.